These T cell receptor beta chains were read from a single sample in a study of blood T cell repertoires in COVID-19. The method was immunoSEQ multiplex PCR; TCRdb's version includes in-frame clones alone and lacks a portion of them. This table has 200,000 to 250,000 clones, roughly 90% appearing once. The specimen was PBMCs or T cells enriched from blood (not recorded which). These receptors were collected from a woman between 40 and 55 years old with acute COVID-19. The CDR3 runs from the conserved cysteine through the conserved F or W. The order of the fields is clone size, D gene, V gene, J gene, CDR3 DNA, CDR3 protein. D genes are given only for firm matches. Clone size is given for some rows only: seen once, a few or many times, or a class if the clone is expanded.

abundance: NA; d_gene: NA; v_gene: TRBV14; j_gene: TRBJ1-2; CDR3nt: TGTGCCAGCAGCCAAGAAGGAAGTGGAAGGTTTGGCGGGAATGGCTACACCTTC; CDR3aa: CASSQEGSGRFGGNGYTF
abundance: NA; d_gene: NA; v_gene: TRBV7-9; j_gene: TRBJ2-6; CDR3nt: TGTGCCATATCTCGACAGTCAGTCACCAACGTCCTGACTTTC; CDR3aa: CAISRQSVTNVLTF
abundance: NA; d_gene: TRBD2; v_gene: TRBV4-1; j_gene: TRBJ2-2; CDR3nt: TGCGCCAGCAGCCCGCTCAGCCTTTATAGCGGGGGCACCGGGGAGCTGTTTTTT; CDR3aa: CASSPLSLYSGGTGELFF
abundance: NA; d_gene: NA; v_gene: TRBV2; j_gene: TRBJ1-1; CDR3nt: TGTGCCAGCGGGAGGGCGGAGGGCACTGAAGCTTTCTTT; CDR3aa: CASGRAEGTEAFF
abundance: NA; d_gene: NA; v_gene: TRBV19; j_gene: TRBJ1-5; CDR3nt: TGTGCCAGTAGCATCCTTGCCCACGGGGGCAATCAGCCCCAGCATTTT; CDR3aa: CASSILAHGGNQPQHF
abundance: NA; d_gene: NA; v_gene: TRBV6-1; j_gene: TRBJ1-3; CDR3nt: TGTGCCAGCAGTGAAGCGCCCGGGGGAAAGGGTGGAAACACCATATATTTT; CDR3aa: CASSEAPGGKGGNTIYF
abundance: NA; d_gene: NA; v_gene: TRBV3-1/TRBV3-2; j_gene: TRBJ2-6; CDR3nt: TGTGCCAGCAGCCGAGACAGTGGCTCTGGGGCCAACGTCCTGACTTTC; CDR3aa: CASSRDSGSGANVLTF
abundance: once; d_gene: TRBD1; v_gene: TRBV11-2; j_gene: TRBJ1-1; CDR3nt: TGTGCCAGCAGTCCCGACAGGGTTGGCACTGAAGCTTTCTTT; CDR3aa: CASSPDRVGTEAFF
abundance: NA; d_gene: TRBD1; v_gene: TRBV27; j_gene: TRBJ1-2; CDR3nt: TGTGCCAGCAGTTTATCCGGGACAGGGGCTTATGGCTACACCTTC; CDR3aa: CASSLSGTGAYGYTF
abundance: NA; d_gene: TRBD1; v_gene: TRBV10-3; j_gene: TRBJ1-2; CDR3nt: TGTGCCATCAGCCCGGGACAGGGGCACTATGGCTACACCTTC; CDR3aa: CAISPGQGHYGYTF
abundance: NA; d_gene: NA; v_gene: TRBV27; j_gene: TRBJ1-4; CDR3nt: TGTGCCAGCAGTTTAAGGGGTGAAAAACTGTTTTTT; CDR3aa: CASSLRGEKLFF
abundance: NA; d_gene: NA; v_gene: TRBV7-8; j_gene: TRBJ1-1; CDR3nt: TGTGCCAGCAGCTTTAGCGGGGGGCCACTCCCTTCTGCTTTCTTT; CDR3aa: CASSFSGGPLPSAFF
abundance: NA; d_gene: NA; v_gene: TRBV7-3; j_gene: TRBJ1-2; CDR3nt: TGTGCCAGCAGCCCAAACCCCGGGAATTACTATGGCTACACCTTC; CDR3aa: CASSPNPGNYYGYTF
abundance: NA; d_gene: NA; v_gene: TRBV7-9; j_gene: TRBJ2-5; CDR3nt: TGTGCCAGCAGCCCAGGGTACAGGGAGACCCAGTACTTC; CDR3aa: CASSPGYRETQYF
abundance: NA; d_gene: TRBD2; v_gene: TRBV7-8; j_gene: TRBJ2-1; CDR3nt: TGTGCCAGCAGCTTAGCTAATAGCGGGGGGCACAATGAGCAGTTCTTC; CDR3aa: CASSLANSGGHNEQFF
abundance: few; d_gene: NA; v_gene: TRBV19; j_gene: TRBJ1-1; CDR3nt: TGTGCCAGTAGTCCGCGAATGAACACTGAAGCTTTCTTT; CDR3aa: CASSPRMNTEAFF
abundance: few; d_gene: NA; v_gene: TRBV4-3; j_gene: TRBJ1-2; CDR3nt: TGCGCCAGCAGCCAAGTCGGACAGCTCTATGGCTACACCTTC; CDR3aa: CASSQVGQLYGYTF
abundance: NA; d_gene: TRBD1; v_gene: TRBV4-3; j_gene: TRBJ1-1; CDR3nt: TGCGCCAGCAGCCCTGGACAGGGACCTGGTGGAGCTTTCTTT; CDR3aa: CASSPGQGPGGAFF
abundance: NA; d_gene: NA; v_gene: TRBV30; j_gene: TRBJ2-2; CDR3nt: TGTGCCTGGAAACGAGCTAGCAGCGCCGGGGAGCTGTTTTTT; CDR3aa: CAWKRASSAGELFF
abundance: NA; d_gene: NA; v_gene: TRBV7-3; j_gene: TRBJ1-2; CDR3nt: TGTGCCAGCAGCTTACCAAACTCCCCCGATGGCTACACCTTC; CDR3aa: CASSLPNSPDGYTF
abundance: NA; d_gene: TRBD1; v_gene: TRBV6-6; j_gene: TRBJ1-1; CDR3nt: TGTGCCAGCACCATACAGGGGGCGGGTGAAGAAGCTTTCTTT; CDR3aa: CASTIQGAGEEAFF
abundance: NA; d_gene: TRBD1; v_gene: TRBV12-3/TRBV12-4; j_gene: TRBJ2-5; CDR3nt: TGTGCCAGCAGCATGACAGGGGTGGAGACCCAGTACTTC; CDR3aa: CASSMTGVETQYF
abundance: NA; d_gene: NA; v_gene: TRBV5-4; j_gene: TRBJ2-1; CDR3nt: TGTGCCAGCAGCGTCGGACAGTCCTACAATGAGCAGTTCTTC; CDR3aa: CASSVGQSYNEQFF
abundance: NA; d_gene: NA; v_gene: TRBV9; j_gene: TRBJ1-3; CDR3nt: TGTGCCAGCAGCGTAGGACAGCCAGGCAAAGGAAACACCATATATTTT; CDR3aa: CASSVGQPGKGNTIYF
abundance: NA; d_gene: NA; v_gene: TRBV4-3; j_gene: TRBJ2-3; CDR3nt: TGCGCCAGCAGCCAATCCACTCAATCCTTACTAGGTTTGGGAGATACGCAGTATTTT; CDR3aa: CASSQSTQSLLGLGDTQYF
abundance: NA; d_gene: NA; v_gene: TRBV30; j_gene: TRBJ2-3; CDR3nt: TGTGCCTGGAGGAGAACAGATACGCAGTATTTT; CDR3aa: CAWRRTDTQYF
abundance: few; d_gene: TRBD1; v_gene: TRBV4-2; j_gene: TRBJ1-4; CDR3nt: TGTGCCAGCAGCCGATCGACAGGGGTACAAGCAGAAAAACTGTTTTTT; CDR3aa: CASSRSTGVQAEKLFF
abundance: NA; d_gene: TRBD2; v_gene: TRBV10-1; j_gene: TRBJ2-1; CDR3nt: TGCGCCAGCAGTGAGTTTAGCGGGGGGGCCGGCAATGAGCAGTTCTTC; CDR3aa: CASSEFSGGAGNEQFF
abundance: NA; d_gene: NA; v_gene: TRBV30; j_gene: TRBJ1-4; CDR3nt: TGTGCCTGGAAAGATCGTCCGAGGAATGAAAAACTGTTTTTT; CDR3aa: CAWKDRPRNEKLFF
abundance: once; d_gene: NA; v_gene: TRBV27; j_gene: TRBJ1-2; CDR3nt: TGTGCCAGCAGTTTACAGGGGAGAGATGGCTACACCTTC; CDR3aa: CASSLQGRDGYTF
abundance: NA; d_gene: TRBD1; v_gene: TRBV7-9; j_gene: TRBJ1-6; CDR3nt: TGTGCCAGCAGCTTGGCAACAGGGGGCTATTCACCCCTCCACTTT; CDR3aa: CASSLATGGYSPLHF
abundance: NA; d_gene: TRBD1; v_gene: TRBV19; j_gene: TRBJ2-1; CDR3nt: TGTGCCACAACACAGACAGGGGGCTACACCTACAATGAGCAGTTCTTC; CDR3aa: CATTQTGGYTYNEQFF
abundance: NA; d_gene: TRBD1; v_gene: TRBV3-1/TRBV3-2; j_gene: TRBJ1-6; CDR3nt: TGTGCCAGCAGCCCGGGACAGGGGTATAATTCACCCCTCCACTTT; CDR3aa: CASSPGQGYNSPLHF
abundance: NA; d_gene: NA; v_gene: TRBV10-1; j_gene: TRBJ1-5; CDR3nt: TGCGCCAGCAACCACGACAGAAGCAATCAGCCCCAGCATTTT; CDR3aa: CASNHDRSNQPQHF
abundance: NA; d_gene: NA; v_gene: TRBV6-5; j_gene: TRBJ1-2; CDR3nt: TGTGCCAGCAGGACAACTCTTAACTATGGCTACACCTTC; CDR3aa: CASRTTLNYGYTF
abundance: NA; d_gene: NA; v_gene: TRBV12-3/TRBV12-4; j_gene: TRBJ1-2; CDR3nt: TGTGCCAGCTCAACCGGGGGGGGCTACACCTTC; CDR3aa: CASSTGGGYTF
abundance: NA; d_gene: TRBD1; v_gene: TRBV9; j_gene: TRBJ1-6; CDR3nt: TGTGCCAGCAGCGTGGCGGACAGGGTTTGGCATAATTCACCCCTCCACTTT; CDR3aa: CASSVADRVWHNSPLHF
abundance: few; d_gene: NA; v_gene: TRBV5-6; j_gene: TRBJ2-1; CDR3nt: TGTGCCAGCAGCTTGGCCGGGGGGCCCCGTTGGGACAATGAGCAGTTCTTC; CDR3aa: CASSLAGGPRWDNEQFF
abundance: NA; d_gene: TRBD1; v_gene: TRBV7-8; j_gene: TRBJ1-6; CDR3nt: TGTGCCAGCAGCTTAGCGCTCGGACAGGGATATAATTCACCCCTCCACTTT; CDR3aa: CASSLALGQGYNSPLHF
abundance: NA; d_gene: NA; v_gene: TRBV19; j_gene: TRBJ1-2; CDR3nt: TGTGCCAGTGCGCCGGGGCAGGGGAACTATGGCTACACCTTC; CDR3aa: CASAPGQGNYGYTF
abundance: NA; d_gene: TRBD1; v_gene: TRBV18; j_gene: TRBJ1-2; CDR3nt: TGTGCCAGCTCACCGAATCCCCCGGGGCAGGGGGCAAACTATGGCTACACCTTC; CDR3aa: CASSPNPPGQGANYGYTF
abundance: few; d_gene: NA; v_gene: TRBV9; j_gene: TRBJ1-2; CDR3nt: TGTGCCAGCAGCCCGAGCGGGGGCGTTGTCTATGGCTACACCTTC; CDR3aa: CASSPSGGVVYGYTF
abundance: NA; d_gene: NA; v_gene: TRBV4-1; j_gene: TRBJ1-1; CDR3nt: TGCGCCAGCAGCCAGGGGGGATGGACTGAAGCTTTCTTT; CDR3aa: CASSQGGWTEAFF
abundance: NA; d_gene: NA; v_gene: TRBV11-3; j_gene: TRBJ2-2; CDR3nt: TGTGCCAGCAGCTTTAACGTTGCGGCCGGGGAGCTGTTTTTT; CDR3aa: CASSFNVAAGELFF
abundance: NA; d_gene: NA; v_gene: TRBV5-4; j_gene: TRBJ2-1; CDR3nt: TGTGCCAGCAGCTTGGCCAGCTACAATGAGCAGTTCTTC; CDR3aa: CASSLASYNEQFF
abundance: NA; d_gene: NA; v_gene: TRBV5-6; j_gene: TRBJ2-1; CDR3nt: TGTGCCAGCAGCTACACGGCGGTGAGCTCCTACAATGAGCAGTTCTTC; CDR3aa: CASSYTAVSSYNEQFF
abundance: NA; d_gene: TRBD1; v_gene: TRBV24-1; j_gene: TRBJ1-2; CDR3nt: TGTGCCACCAGTGATTTTCCTTCGGGGACAGATGGCTACACCTTC; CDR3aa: CATSDFPSGTDGYTF
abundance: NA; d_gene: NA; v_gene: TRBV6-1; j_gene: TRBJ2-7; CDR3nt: TGTGCCAGCAGCCAGATGTTGCACGAGCAGTACTTC; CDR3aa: CASSQMLHEQYF
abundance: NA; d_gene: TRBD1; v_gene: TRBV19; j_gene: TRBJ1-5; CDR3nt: TGTGCCAGTAGTATAGTGGGACAGGGTGATCAGCCCCAGCATTTT; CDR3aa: CASSIVGQGDQPQHF
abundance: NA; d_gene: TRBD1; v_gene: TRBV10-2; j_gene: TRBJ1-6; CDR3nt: TGCGCCACCAGGAGTGAAACGCAAAAGAGTCCCGGGACAGGGGGTAGTGGTTCACCCCTCCACTTT; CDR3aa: CATRSETQKSPGTGGSGSPLHF
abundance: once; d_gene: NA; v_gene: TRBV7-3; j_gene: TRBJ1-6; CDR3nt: TGTGCCAGCAGCACACTAGCTGGGTCACCCCTCCACTTT; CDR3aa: CASSTLAGSPLHF
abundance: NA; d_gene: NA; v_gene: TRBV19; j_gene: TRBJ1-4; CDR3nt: TGTGCCAGTAGTACGACAGGCACGAGACTGTTTTTT; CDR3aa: CASSTTGTRLFF
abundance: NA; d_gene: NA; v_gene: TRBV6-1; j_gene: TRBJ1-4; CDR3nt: TGTGCCAGCCGTGTGACAAAGGGTGCGGGCAATGAAAAACTGTTTTTT; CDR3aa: CASRVTKGAGNEKLFF
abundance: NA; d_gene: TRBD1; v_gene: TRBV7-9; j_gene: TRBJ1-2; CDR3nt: TGTGCCAGCAGCCCCCGGGACAGGGGGAACTATGGCTACACCTTC; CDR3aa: CASSPRDRGNYGYTF
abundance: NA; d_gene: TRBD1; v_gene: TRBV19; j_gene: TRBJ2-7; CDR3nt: TGTGCCAGTAGAAGTGGGACAGGGGGCTTCTACGAGCAGTACTTC; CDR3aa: CASRSGTGGFYEQYF